A selection of T cell receptor beta chains follows, all from one sample in a study of shared T cell receptors in the human thymus. Data came from immunoSEQ multiplex PCR; TCRdb stores just in-frame clones and leaves some out. Counted here are 640,000 or so clones, more than 75% occurring once; the ten biggest clones make up under 0.01%. In addition, the sample was reused for a study of human thymus T cells.

Material: thymocytes. The receptors here all came from a boy under two years old with a congenital heart defect. Both conserved end residues are part of each CDR3. The D gene is left open where the match is weak. Expanded clones get a size class; other rows say once, few or many, or leave the size out.

D,J,V,size,DNA,CDR3
NA,TRBJ1-2,TRBV28,few,TGTGCCAGCAGCCCAGAGGCGTCAGAACAAAAGCTCGGCTACACCTTC,CASSPEASEQKLGYTF
TRBD2,TRBJ2-5,TRBV28,NA,TGTGCCAGCAGTTTGGTGGGACTACCCAAAGAGACCCAGTACTTC,CASSLVGLPKETQYF
TRBD2,TRBJ2-3,TRBV13,NA,TGTGCCAGCAGCTTAGGGGTAGCGGGAGGCAACATAGATACGCAGTATTTT,CASSLGVAGGNIDTQYF
TRBD1,TRBJ1-2,TRBV5-1,NA,TGCGCCAGCAGCGCCACAGGGGTCGCTAACTATGGCTACACCTTC,CASSATGVANYGYTF
TRBD2,TRBJ2-1,TRBV6-4,NA,TGTGCCAGCAGTCTGACTAGCGGGGGGAATGAGCAGTTCTTC,CASSLTSGGNEQFF
TRBD1,TRBJ2-7,TRBV27,NA,TGTGCCAGCAGTTGGACAGGGGGCGAAGGGTACGAGCAGTACTTC,CASSWTGGEGYEQYF
NA,TRBJ2-3,TRBV13,NA,TGTGCCAGCAGCCGAGCAGATACGCAGTATTTT,CASSRADTQYF
TRBD1,TRBJ1-1,TRBV4-1,NA,TGCGCCAGCAGCCTAGGACAGGGGGCCATGAACACTGAAGCTTTCTTT,CASSLGQGAMNTEAFF
NA,TRBJ2-7,TRBV11-2,NA,TGTGCCAGCAGCAAAGATAAGCGGATGGTAACCTACGAGCAGTACTTC,CASSKDKRMVTYEQYF
NA,TRBJ2-7,TRBV6-5,NA,TGTGCCAGCAGTTACTCGACCCAGGGCACCTACGAGCAGTACTTC,CASSYSTQGTYEQYF
NA,TRBJ2-5,TRBV30,once,TGTGCCTGGAGTCCAACACCCAAAGAGACCCAGTACTTC,CAWSPTPKETQYF
TRBD2,TRBJ2-1,TRBV4-3,NA,TGCGCCAGCAGCCAAGGTCCCCGCGATAGCGGGAGCTCCTACAATGAGCAGTTCTTC,CASSQGPRDSGSSYNEQFF
NA,TRBJ2-7,TRBV6-5,NA,TGTGCCAGCAGTTACTCCAGACCCCCCGGGGAGCAGTACTTC,CASSYSRPPGEQYF
TRBD2,TRBJ2-2,TRBV13,NA,TGTGCCAGCAGAAGCGCGGGGGGAGTGACCGGGGAGCTGTTTTTT,CASRSAGGVTGELFF
NA,TRBJ1-1,TRBV28,NA,TGTGCCAGCAGTTTAGGGGGAGGGGGGGCTTTCTTT,CASSLGGGGAFF
NA,TRBJ1-5,TRBV7-2,NA,TGTGCCAGCAGCGCTGACGGGAATCAGCCCCAGCATTTT,CASSADGNQPQHF
NA,TRBJ1-1,TRBV9,NA,TGTGCCAGCAGCCCCACTCAAACCAACAGTGAAACATCCATGAACACTGAAGCTTTCTTT,CASSPTQTNSETSMNTEAFF
TRBD1,TRBJ2-1,TRBV27,NA,TGTGCCAGCAGTTCTGGTGTTAGACAGGGGTGGCCTGAGCAGTTCTTC,CASSSGVRQGWPEQFF
NA,TRBJ2-3,TRBV5-1,NA,TGCGCCAGCAGCTTCAACTGGTCCGATACGCAGTATTTT,CASSFNWSDTQYF
TRBD2,TRBJ2-3,TRBV5-1,NA,TGCGCCAGCAGCTTTGGTAGCGGGTACACAGATACGCAGTATTTT,CASSFGSGYTDTQYF
NA,TRBJ1-1,TRBV5-1,NA,TGCGCCAGCAGCTTGGAGGGGAGGGGCAGAGAGCCTGAAGCTTTCTTT,CASSLEGRGREPEAFF
NA,TRBJ1-3,TRBV7-9,NA,TGTGCCAGCAGCTGGGGAGGATACTCTGGAAACACCATATATTTT,CASSWGGYSGNTIYF
TRBD2,TRBJ2-7,TRBV27,once,TGTGCCAGCAGTTTATCGAATGGGGGGGACGAGCAGTACTTC,CASSLSNGGDEQYF
NA,TRBJ1-1,TRBV10-3,NA,TGTGCCATCAGTCGGGGAGCTGAAGCTTTCTTT,CAISRGAEAFF
TRBD2,TRBJ2-5,TRBV27,NA,TGTGCCAGGACCTTTAGCGGGAGCGACCCTCAAGAGACCCAGTACTTC,CARTFSGSDPQETQYF
TRBD2,TRBJ2-7,TRBV4-1,NA,TGCGCCAGCAGCCAAGTCCGCGGGGGCTACGAGCAGTACTTC,CASSQVRGGYEQYF
NA,TRBJ1-6,TRBV4-3,NA,TGCGCCAGCAGCTCAGGGTTGGGGGGTTATAATTCCCCCCTCCACTTT,CASSSGLGGYNSPLHF
NA,TRBJ1-2,TRBV7-2,NA,TGTGCCAGCAGCTTAGATGTCGGGGTTGGCTACACCTTC,CASSLDVGVGYTF
NA,TRBJ1-3,TRBV7-6,NA,TGTGCCAGCAGCCCAACTGAAAGCTCTGGAAACACCATATATTTT,CASSPTESSGNTIYF
NA,TRBJ2-7,TRBV20-1,NA,TGCAGTGCTCAAGAGCGGTACGAGCAGTACTTC,CSAQERYEQYF
TRBD2,TRBJ2-3,TRBV5-6,once,TGTGCCAGCAGCTACGGGACTAGCGGGGGTAGCACAGATACGCAGTATTTT,CASSYGTSGGSTDTQYF
TRBD1,TRBJ1-4,TRBV5-6,NA,TGTGCCAGCAGCTCGAAGGGACAGGTGAATGAAAAACTGTTTTTT,CASSSKGQVNEKLFF
TRBD2,TRBJ2-3,TRBV14,NA,TGTGCCAGCAGCCCCGCTATGGGGTTTCTAGCGGGGGGGCGCTATGATGGTAAAGATACGCAGTATTTT,CASSPAMGFLAGGRYDGKDTQYF
TRBD1,TRBJ2-3,TRBV7-2,NA,TGTGCCAGCAGCTCAACTCAGGACAGGGGTAGTCTTCAGATAGATACGCAGTATTTT,CASSSTQDRGSLQIDTQYF
NA,TRBJ2-3,TRBV9,NA,TGTGCCAGCAGCGGCCAAGGGGGAGATACGCAGTATTTT,CASSGQGGDTQYF
NA,TRBJ2-1,TRBV5-1,NA,TGCGCCAGCAGCTTGGGGTTGGAGGGCGTCATGCAGGTACTACCGTACAATGAGCAGTTCTTC,CASSLGLEGVMQVLPYNEQFF
TRBD1,TRBJ2-4,TRBV11-2,NA,TGTGCCAGCAGCTTAAGGGGGCAGGTAGCCAAAAACATTCAGTACTTC,CASSLRGQVAKNIQYF
NA,TRBJ1-2,TRBV7-9,NA,TGTGCCAGCAGCTTAGCCCCAGACAAGAACTATGGCTACACCTTC,CASSLAPDKNYGYTF
TRBD2,TRBJ2-4,TRBV6-1,NA,TGTGCCAGCAGTGAATGCGGGAGGGCCGGATCCAAAAACATTCAGTACTTC,CASSECGRAGSKNIQYF
NA,TRBJ1-1,TRBV9,NA,TGTGCCAGCAGTCACGACAGACAGAACACTGAAGCTTTCTTT,CASSHDRQNTEAFF
NA,TRBJ2-2,TRBV19,NA,TGTGCCAGGGCGGGGGCCCCGAACACCGGGGAGCTGTTTTTT,CARAGAPNTGELFF
NA,TRBJ1-4,TRBV4-3,NA,TGCGCCAGCAGCCAAGACCGACCCCGGACACAGGATGAAAAACTGTTTTTT,CASSQDRPRTQDEKLFF
NA,TRBJ1-2,TRBV28,NA,TGTGCCAGCATCCAAAATCCGGGTTGGAACTATGGCTACACCTTC,CASIQNPGWNYGYTF
NA,TRBJ2-1,TRBV29-1,NA,TGCAGCGTTAAAGTAGGGAGCTCCTACAATGAGCAGTTCTTC,CSVKVGSSYNEQFF
NA,TRBJ2-4,TRBV5-6,NA,TGTGCCAGCAGCCCGAGGGGGGGAATAGCCAAAAACATTCAGTACTTC,CASSPRGGIAKNIQYF
NA,TRBJ2-3,TRBV11-2,NA,TGTGCCAGCAGTGTCGTGGTAGCTCCTGATACGCAGTATTTT,CASSVVVAPDTQYF
NA,TRBJ2-1,TRBV27,NA,TGTGCCACTAAGCCCAGGGTCAACAATGAGCAGTTCTTC,CATKPRVNNEQFF
NA,TRBJ1-6,TRBV11-2,NA,TGTGCCAGCAGCTGGTGGGACAATGGGACGTCCTATAATTCACCCCTCCACTTT,CASSWWDNGTSYNSPLHF
NA,TRBJ2-1,TRBV9,once,TGTGCCAGCAGCGTCTCCCGGGTTTCCTACAATGAGCAGTTCTTC,CASSVSRVSYNEQFF
TRBD1,TRBJ2-2,TRBV27,NA,TGTGCCAGCAGATCACCGGGACAGGGTTTCACCGGGGAGCTGTTTTTT,CASRSPGQGFTGELFF
NA,TRBJ1-1,TRBV25-1,NA,TGTGCCAGCAGCCACGCATCTCAACAGGGGAACACTGAAGCTTTCTTT,CASSHASQQGNTEAFF
TRBD2,TRBJ2-2,TRBV28,NA,TGTGCCAGCAGTCAAAGACTAGCGGGGGGGCCCGGGGAGCTGTTTTTT,CASSQRLAGGPGELFF
TRBD1,TRBJ1-6,TRBV7-9,once,TGTGCCAGCAGCGCCCCTCGGACAGGGGTGAATTCACCCCTCCACTTT,CASSAPRTGVNSPLHF
TRBD1,TRBJ1-4,TRBV7-2,NA,TGTGCCAGCAGCCATACTGGGTCGGGACAGAATGAAAAAGTGTTTTTT,CASSHTGSGQNEKVFF
TRBD1,TRBJ1-1,TRBV12-5,NA,TGTGCTAGTGGTCGACGATTAACAGGGGAAAGACAGAAGAACACTGAAGCTTTCTTT,CASGRRLTGERQKNTEAFF